This paragraph covers one TCR beta chain sequence. In the same sample, other DNA sequences code for this CDR3. This specimen belongs to a study of cytomegalovirus exposure and HLA in healthy donors. The PCR had 60 Vbeta and 13 Jbeta primers. Sequenced by immunoSEQ multiplex PCR; TCRdb stores in-frame clones only, minus some. The data show roughly 200,000 clones, approximately 87% seen once. CDR1 LNHDA and CDR2 SQIVND come from the germline V gene (reference sequence). This CDR3 region has 15 residues. J gave up 6 bases and V 7 bases, and 14 bases lay outside the gene matches. This sequence originates from a man aged 25 to 40 in good health and CMV-seronegative. The sequenced sample consisted of PBMCs. The chain uses TRBV19 and TRBJ1-1, with 7 bases matching TRBD1. The CDR3 here is CASTSTDRVRPEAFF. CDR3 coding DNA: TGTGCCAGTACTAGTACCGACAGGGTGCGCCCTGAAGCTTTCTTT. Drawing the rest from reference TRBV19 and TRBJ1-1, the complete variable domain is DGGITQSPKYLFRKEGQNVTLSCEQNLNHDAMYWYRQDPGQGLRLIYYSQIVNDFQKGDIAEGYSVSREKKESFPLTVTSAQKNPTAFYLCASTSTDRVRPEAFFGQGTRLTVV.